The TCR beta chain under discussion was sequenced for a study of blood T cell repertoires in COVID-19. Whole-study context: Samples of COVID-19 (acute and convalescent) were obtained from the United States, Italy and Spain.

The sample holds one count of this clone. Germline CDR1 and CDR2: KGHDR and SFDVKD. Trimming left V 4 bases short and J 3 bases short, with 4 bases between. This CDR3 comprises 12 residues. The method was immunoSEQ multiplex PCR; TCRdb's version includes in-frame clones alone and lacks a portion of them. The repertoire has 51,000 or so clones, roughly 90% of them found once; the top ten carry approximately 10%. The sequence came from an older man with active or convalescent COVID-19. The V call is TRBV24-1, the J call TRBJ2-3; D remains ambiguous. Sample: peripheral blood. The CDR3 region is CATSDVTDTQYF. DNA of the CDR3: TGTGCCACCAGTGACGTTACAGATACGCAGTATTTT.